This TCR beta chain was sequenced for a study of blood T cell repertoires in COVID-19. Study in general: From T cells, B-cell-depleted T cells, or PBMCs came the material, which was cDNA or gDNA.

Clones were read by immunoSEQ multiplex PCR, and TCRdb kept only the in-frame ones, dropping some. The sample includes a few hundred thousand clones, approximately 89% of them seen just once. The CDR3 has 13 residues. J lost 4 bases, V lost 3 bases, and 1 base had no gene match. Germline V lookup: CDR1 GTSNPN, CDR2 SVGIG (reference sequence). Material: peripheral blood. V is TRBV30 and J is TRBJ1-4, with 8 nucleotides matching TRBD1. This TCR was sampled from a woman aged 35 to 49 who had recovered from COVID-19. CDR3: CAWRQGGNEKLFF. CDR3 bases: TGTGCCTGGAGACAGGGGGGTAATGAAAAACTGTTTTTT.